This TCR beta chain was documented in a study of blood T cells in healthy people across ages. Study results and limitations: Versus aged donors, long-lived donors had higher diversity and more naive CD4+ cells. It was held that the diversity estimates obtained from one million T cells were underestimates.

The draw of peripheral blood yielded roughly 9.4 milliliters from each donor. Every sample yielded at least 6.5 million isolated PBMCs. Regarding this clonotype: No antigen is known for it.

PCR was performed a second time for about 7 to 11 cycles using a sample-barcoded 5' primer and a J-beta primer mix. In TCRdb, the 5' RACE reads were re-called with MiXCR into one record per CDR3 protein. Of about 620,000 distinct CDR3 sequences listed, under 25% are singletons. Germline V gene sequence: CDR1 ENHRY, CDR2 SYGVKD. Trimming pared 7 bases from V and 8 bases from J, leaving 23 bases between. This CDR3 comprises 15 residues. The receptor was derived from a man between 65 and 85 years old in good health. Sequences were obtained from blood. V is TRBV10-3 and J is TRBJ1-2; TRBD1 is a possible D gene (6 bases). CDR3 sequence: CAITLQGPPDGGYTF. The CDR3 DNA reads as TGTGCCATCACGCTTCAGGGGCCACCAGACGGAGGCTACACCTTC.